This TCR beta chain came from a study of identical twins (TCRdb year 2016). Background on the whole study: To test whether fetal clonotypes persist, this study deep-sequenced TCR alpha and beta repertoires from monozygotic twins, from unrelated adults of various ages, and from cord blood. To rule out contamination, replicate twin experiments were performed at different times with different library preparation protocols.

Library preparation used 5' RACE. For sequencing, an Illumina HiSeq 2000 was employed. Template switching added a universal primer binding site, and the final cDNA carried a unique molecular identifier that allowed TCR cDNA molecules to be counted accurately. First-strand cDNA for TCR alpha and beta chains was synthesized from specific primers in the conserved constant-segment region. Each cDNA library was double barcoded, with a SMART-Mk sample barcode plus Illumina barcodes, to control for contamination. TruSeq adapter sequences, together with Illumina sample barcodes, were added in two successive PCR steps. The TCR alpha and beta cDNA libraries were sequenced on the Illumina HiSeq platform using custom primers. In the source study's methods: Unique molecular identifiers were extracted from raw reads with MiGEC, and CDR3 positions were determined with MiXCR. For each individual, recombination models were inferred using an EM algorithm with the repgenHMM and IGoR tools. Shared clonotype analysis was performed with the tcR package in R, normalizing sharing by the product of cloneset sizes. To study raw recombination without the effects of thymic and clonal selection, out-of-frame nonproductive sequences were analyzed. TCRdb reprocessing: public reads trimmed at Q25 with fastp, clones called with MiXCR, in-frame beta chains kept. Entries that share a CDR3 protein sequence are merged under the most common genes and DNA. TCRdb's processing, not the authors' own work, is the source of the V and J calls. This sample gives roughly 230,000 distinct CDR3 sequences in total; roughly 8.7% of them show up just once. Clones ranked in the top ten supply 3% of the sample.

The CDR3, cysteine through phenylalanine, is 15 amino acids long. Only CDR3 DNA is held: 45 bases, read in frame from base 1. The V end loses 4 bases and the J end loses 1 base, and a stretch of 10 bases separates them. This clonotype was recorded at least ten times. The antigen this receptor binds is unknown. Within one base of it there is no much larger clone, and no base qualities were kept. Every donor in the study was a healthy Caucasian. Three pairs of female monozygotic twins, all aged roughly 18 to 29 years, made up the twin cohort. Positive isolation kits from Invitrogen were used to isolate the CD4+ and CD8+ T cell populations. On the study overall, not on this receptor specifically: Compared with coincidental sharing between unrelated individuals, an excess of low generation-probability sequences was observed among out-of-frame TCR alpha sequences shared between twins. Recombination models systematically underestimated out-of-frame TCR alpha sharing in monozygotic twins but agreed with sharing between unrelated individuals. Invariant T cells such as MAIT and iNKT could partly confound zero-insertion analyses, although diverse VJ usage argued against such confounding for most clonotypes. Conclusions relied on cross-sectional statistical analysis, since the same donors could not be followed over many years. Excess twin sharing in beta out-of-frame sequences was weaker because fewer shared sequences lowered the signal-to-noise ratio. Abundant cord blood beta clonotypes carried fewer insertions; young adult naive repertoires showed a weaker similar trend, while memory repertoires showed none.

These data are also associated with another study on yellow fever vaccine responses in identical twins. As the second paper documents: The T cell response to vaccination in identical twins was reported by the authors to appear partly convergent and partly personalized. Focusing on identical twins, the study followed the T cell clones that responded to the vaccine, and did so with precision.

The TCR originated in a young woman in good health. The specimen sequenced was CD8+ T cells sorted from blood. The chain couples TRBV12-3 or TRBV12-4 to TRBJ2-2; the D gene remains uncertain. The DNA sequence reads TGTGCCAGCAGTTCCCCCAGTTGGAACACCGGGGAGCTGTTTTTT. Its product reads: CASSSPSWNTGELFF.